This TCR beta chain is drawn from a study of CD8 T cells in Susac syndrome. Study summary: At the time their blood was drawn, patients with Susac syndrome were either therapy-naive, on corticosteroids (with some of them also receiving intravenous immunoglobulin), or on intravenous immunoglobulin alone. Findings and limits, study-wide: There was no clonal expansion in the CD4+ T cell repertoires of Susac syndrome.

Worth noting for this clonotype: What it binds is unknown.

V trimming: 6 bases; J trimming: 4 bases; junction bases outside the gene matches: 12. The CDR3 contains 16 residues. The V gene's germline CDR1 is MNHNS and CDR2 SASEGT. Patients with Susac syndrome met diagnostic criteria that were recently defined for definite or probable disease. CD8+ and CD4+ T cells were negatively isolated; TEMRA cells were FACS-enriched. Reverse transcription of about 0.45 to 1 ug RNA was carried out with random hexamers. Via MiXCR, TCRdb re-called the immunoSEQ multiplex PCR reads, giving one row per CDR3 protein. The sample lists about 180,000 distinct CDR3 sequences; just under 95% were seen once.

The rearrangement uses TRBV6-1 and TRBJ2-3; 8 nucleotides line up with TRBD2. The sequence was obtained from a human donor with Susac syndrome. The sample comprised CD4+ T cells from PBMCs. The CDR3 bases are TGTGCCAGCAGCCCCGCGGGTAGCGGGAATGCAGATACGCAGTATTTT. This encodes CASSPAGSGNADTQYF.